A selection of T cell receptor beta chains follows, all from one sample in a study of shared clonotypes between healthy human individuals. Sequencing used immunoSEQ multiplex PCR; TCRdb keeps in-frame clones, though not all of them. The sample consists of about 92,000 clones, 60% to 70% of them appearing once. Material for sequencing was memory CD8+ T cells sorted from blood. Receptors were obtained from a man aged 25 to 45 in good health. Each CDR3 is given with its conserved first and last residue. Each record gives: clone size, V gene, J gene, D gene, CDR3 DNA, CDR3 protein. A D gene is named only where the DNA matches it firmly. A clone size is listed for some rows: how often the clone was seen (once, few, many), or a class if it is expanded.

.,TRBV6-6,TRBJ1-4,.,TGTGCCAGCACCGTAGGGGGTTCTAATGAAAAACTGTTTTTT,CASTVGGSNEKLFF
.,TRBV7-2,TRBJ1-1,TRBD1,TGTGCCAGCAGCTTAAGGGGACAGGGGATGAACACTGAAGCTTTCTTT,CASSLRGQGMNTEAFF
.,TRBV18,TRBJ2-4,TRBD2,TGTGCCAGCTCACCAAGCCGGGGGGGGCCCGACATTCAGTACTTC,CASSPSRGGPDIQYF
.,TRBV13,TRBJ2-5,.,TGTGCCAGCAGCCAAGGTGCGGAAGAGACCCAGTACTTC,CASSQGAEETQYF
few,TRBV5-4,TRBJ2-7,.,TGTGCCAGCAGCCCCGGGACAGGGGTGCTAGCGGGAACCTACGAGCAGTACTTC,CASSPGTGVLAGTYEQYF
.,TRBV5-1,TRBJ1-1,TRBD1,TGCGCCAGCGGGCTCCAGGGGGGAGTGAACACTGAAGCTTTCTTT,CASGLQGGVNTEAFF
.,TRBV5-5,TRBJ1-1,.,TGTGTCAGCAGCTTAAGTGAAAACACTGAAGCTTTCTTT,CVSSLSENTEAFF
many,TRBV6-5,TRBJ2-7,TRBD1,TGTGCCAGCAGCCCAACAGGGGACTCCTACGAGCAGTACTTC,CASSPTGDSYEQYF
.,TRBV27,TRBJ2-1,.,TGTGCCAGCAGTTTATTGCAACCTCACAATGAGCAGTTCTTC,CASSLLQPHNEQFF
.,TRBV7-8,TRBJ2-7,.,TGTGCCAGCAGCTCACGCGACAGCCAACCTTCCTACGAGCAGTACTTC,CASSSRDSQPSYEQYF
.,TRBV5-6,TRBJ2-3,TRBD2,TGTGCCAGCAGCCTAGGACTAGATACAGATACGCAGTATTTT,CASSLGLDTDTQYF
.,TRBV23-1,TRBJ1-1,TRBD1,TGCGCCAGCAGTCAGTCCCAGGGGGACACTGAAGCTTTCTTT,CASSQSQGDTEAFF
.,TRBV7-8,TRBJ1-2,.,TGTGCCAGCAGCTTAGAGCAAAGGGTAGCCGGCTACACCTTC,CASSLEQRVAGYTF
.,TRBV10-2,TRBJ2-1,.,TGCGCCACCGTAGGACCCGGTGGGAATGAGCAGTTCTTC,CATVGPGGNEQFF
.,TRBV6-5,TRBJ1-1,.,TGTGCCAGCAGTTATCATCAGGGCGGACGGAACACTGAAGCTTTCTTT,CASSYHQGGRNTEAFF
.,TRBV7-9,TRBJ2-2,.,TGTGCCAGCAGCGTCCTGAGTGAGGTTCGGACCGGGGAGCTGTTTTTT,CASSVLSEVRTGELFF
.,TRBV27,TRBJ2-1,.,TGTGCCAGCAGCGAAGACTTGGACTCCTACAATGAGCAGTTCTTC,CASSEDLDSYNEQFF
once,TRBV25-1,TRBJ2-3,TRBD2,TGTGCCAGCAGTGAGACTAGCGGGACCGCGACAGATACGCAGTATTTT,CASSETSGTATDTQYF
.,TRBV6-1,TRBJ1-5,TRBD1,TGTGCCAGCAGTGCGACAGGGAACCAGCCCCAGCATTTT,CASSATGNQPQHF
.,TRBV7-9,TRBJ2-3,TRBD1,TGTGCCAGCAGCTTCCCGCCGGGACAGGAGCACACAGATACGCAGTATTTT,CASSFPPGQEHTDTQYF
.,TRBV30,TRBJ2-1,TRBD1,TGTGCCTGGAGTGGGGGGACAGGTTCCAATGAGCAGTTCTTC,CAWSGGTGSNEQFF
.,TRBV28,TRBJ1-1,.,TGTGCCAGCAGTCCTGGGGGGTCCCTTGGGGACACTGAAGCTTTCTTT,CASSPGGSLGDTEAFF
once,TRBV11-2,TRBJ2-7,.,TGTGCCAGCAGCGAAAAGGGGAATACTCTCTACGAGCAGTACTTC,CASSEKGNTLYEQYF
many,TRBV6-4,TRBJ2-1,TRBD2,TGTGCCAGCAGTGACTCCCTAACGGGAGGGTACAATGAGCAGTTCTTC,CASSDSLTGGYNEQFF
.,TRBV19,TRBJ1-4,.,TGTGCCAGTAGTATAGATCTATGGCCGGATACAACTAATGAAAAACTGTTTTTT,CASSIDLWPDTTNEKLFF
.,TRBV18,TRBJ2-2,TRBD1,TGTGCCAGCTCACCACTCCCGGGACAGGGGGGCGAGCTGTTTTTT,CASSPLPGQGGELFF
few,TRBV19,TRBJ2-2,.,TGTGCCAGTCGAGAGGGAACGAACACCGGGGAGCTGTTTTTT,CASREGTNTGELFF
once,TRBV6-1,TRBJ2-1,.,TGTGCCAGCAGGCTCCCGGACATCTACAATGAGCAGTTCTTC,CASRLPDIYNEQFF
.,TRBV2,TRBJ2-2,.,TGTGCCAGCAGTGAACAAGGGGGGGCCGGGGAGCTGTTTTTT,CASSEQGGAGELFF